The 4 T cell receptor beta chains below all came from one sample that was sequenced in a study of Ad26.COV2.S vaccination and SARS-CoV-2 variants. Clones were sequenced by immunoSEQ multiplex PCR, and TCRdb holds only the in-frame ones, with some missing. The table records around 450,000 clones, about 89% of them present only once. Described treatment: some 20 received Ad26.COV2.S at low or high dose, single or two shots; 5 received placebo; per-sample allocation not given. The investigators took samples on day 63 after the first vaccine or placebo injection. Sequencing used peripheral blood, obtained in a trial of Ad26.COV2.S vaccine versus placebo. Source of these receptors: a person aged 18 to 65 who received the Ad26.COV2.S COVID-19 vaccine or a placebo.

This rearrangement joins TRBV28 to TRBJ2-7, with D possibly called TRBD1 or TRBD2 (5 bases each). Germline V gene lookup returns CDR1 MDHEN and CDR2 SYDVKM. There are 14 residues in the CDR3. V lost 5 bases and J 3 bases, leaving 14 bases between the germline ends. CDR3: CASSPRDRYYEQYF. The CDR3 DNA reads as TGTGCCAGCAGTCCCCGGGACCGATACTACGAGCAGTACTTC.

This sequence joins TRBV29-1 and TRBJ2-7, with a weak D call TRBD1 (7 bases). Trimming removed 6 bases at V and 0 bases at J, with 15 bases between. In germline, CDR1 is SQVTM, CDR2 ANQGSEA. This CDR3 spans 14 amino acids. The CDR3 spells CSVRGTESSYEQYF. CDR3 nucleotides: TGCAGCGTCCGCGGGACAGAGAGCTCCTACGAGCAGTACTTC.

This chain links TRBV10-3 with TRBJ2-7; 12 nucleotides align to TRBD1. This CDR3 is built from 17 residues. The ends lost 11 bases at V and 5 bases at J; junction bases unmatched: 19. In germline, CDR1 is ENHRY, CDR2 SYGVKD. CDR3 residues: CAASHPGQGALRNEQYF. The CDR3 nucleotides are TGTGCCGCTTCCCATCCGGGACAGGGGGCTTTGCGTAACGAGCAGTACTTC.

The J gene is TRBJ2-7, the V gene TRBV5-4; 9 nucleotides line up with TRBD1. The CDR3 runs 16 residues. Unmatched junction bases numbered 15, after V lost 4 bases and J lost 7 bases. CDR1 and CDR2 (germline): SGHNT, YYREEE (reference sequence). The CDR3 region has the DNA TGTGCCAGCAGCGGATCGGGACAGGGAAATTCAGGGGAGCAGTACTTC. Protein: CASSGSGQGNSGEQYF. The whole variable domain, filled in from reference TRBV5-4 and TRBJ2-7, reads ETGVTQSPTHLIKTRGQQVTLRCSSQSGHNTVSWYQQALGQGPQFIFQYYREEENGRGNFPPRFSGLQFPNYSSELNVNALELDDSALYLCASSGSGQGNSGEQYFGPGTRLTVT.